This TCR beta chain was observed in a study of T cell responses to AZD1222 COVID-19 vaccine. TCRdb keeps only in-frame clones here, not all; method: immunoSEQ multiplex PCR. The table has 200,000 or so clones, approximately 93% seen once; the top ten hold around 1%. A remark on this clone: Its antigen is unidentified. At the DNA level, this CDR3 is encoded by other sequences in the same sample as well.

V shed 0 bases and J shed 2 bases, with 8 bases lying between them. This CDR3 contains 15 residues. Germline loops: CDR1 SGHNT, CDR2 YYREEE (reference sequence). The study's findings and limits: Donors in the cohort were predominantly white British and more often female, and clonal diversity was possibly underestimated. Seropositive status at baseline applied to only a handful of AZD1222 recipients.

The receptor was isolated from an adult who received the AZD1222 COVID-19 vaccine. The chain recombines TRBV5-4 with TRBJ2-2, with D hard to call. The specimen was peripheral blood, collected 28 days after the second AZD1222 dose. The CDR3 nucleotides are TGTGCCAGCAGCTTGGGGGGTGGTAACACCGGGGAGCTGTTTTTT. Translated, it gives CASSLGGGNTGELFF.